The T cell receptor (beta chain) described here comes from a study of vaccination effects on CD4 cells after COVID-19. Antigen-specific CD4+ T cells expanded by the ViraFEST assay with viral peptide pools were then sequenced. Once cultured for 10 days, the cells underwent separation to obtain CD4+ T cells. The participants, recipients of two vaccine doses, got either BNT162b2 or mRNA-1273. Only one count was recorded for this clone. The antigen remains undetermined. General study results and limits: There was marked clonal contraction among infection- and vaccine-induced clones late after vaccination.

The germline CDR1 and CDR2 sequences are MNHEY and SVGEGT. There are 16 residues in the CDR3. Trimming shortened V by 2 bases and J by 6 bases, and 16 bases separated the two germline ends. Data came from immunoSEQ multiplex PCR; TCRdb stores just in-frame clones and leaves some out. The sample has 75,000 or so clones; over 70% are singletons. This specimen consisted of CD4+ T cells from PBMCs cultured with HCoV-OC43 spike peptides, obtained after COVID-19 vaccination. As for subset: HCoV-OC43 spike overlapping peptide pool stimulation. This TCR was recovered from a human donor who received a COVID-19 vaccine. The chain recombines TRBV6-2 or TRBV6-3 with TRBJ2-2; D perhaps matches TRBD1 (6 bases). In DNA form, the CDR3 reads TGTGCCAGCAGTTACGCCAAGACAGGATGGGCCGGGGAGCTGTTTTTT. Translation gives CASSYAKTGWAGELFF.